The clone carrying this T cell receptor beta chain appeared a single time. As yet, its antigen is unknown. CDR3 length: 14 amino acids. The V and J ends lost 1 base and 8 bases respectively, with 12 bases between them. CDR1 is SGHTA, CDR2 FQGNSA, per germline. These data come from a study of Tregs in tolerant kidney transplant recipients. At the level of the study: The nonmyeloablative bone marrow transplants came from related graft donors, with transient mixed chimerism.

Method: immunoSEQ multiplex PCR; TCRdb's copy keeps in-frame clones and lacks some. Among 100,000 to 130,000 clones, around 91% were seen once, and the ten largest hold about 0.31%. General study findings and limits: Activated donor B cell expansion appeared to reveal the most relevant donor-specific TCRbeta repertoire.

The specimen was CD4+ T cells from blood, collected before the transplant. This receptor was identified in a human donor who received a combined kidney and bone marrow transplant. The genes are TRBV7-2 and TRBJ2-1; tentatively, D is TRBD1 (6 bases). CDR3 DNA sequence: TGTGCCAGCAGCTTAGACAGGGTAAGGGATGAGCAGTTCTTC. This sequence encodes CASSLDRVRDEQFF.